One sample yielded the 21 T cell receptor beta chains listed below, sequenced in a study of shared clonotypes between healthy human individuals. Sequenced by immunoSEQ multiplex PCR; TCRdb stores in-frame clones only, minus some. The table lists approximately 500,000 clones, about 95% of them singletons. Input material: naive CD4+ T cells sorted from blood. The subset here: CD45RA+ positively selected. Receptors were obtained from a woman aged 25 to 39 in good health.

The chain carries TRBV28 and TRBJ1-5; TRBD1 matches at 7 bases. CDR3 size: 13 residues. Trimming removed 6 bases from V and 3 bases from J; junction bases left unmatched: 2. Germline V lookup: CDR1 MDHEN, CDR2 SYDVKM. The CDR3 sequence: CASRGQYNQPQHF. CDR3 sequence (DNA): TGTGCCAGCAGGGGACAGTACAATCAGCCCCAGCATTTT.

The chain couples TRBV11-1 to TRBJ2-5; 14 bases fit TRBD2. CDR3 size: 17 residues. The V gene's germline CDR1 is SGHAT and CDR2 FQDESV (reference sequence). Trimming at V came to 1 base and at J to 1 base, leaving 2 bases not matched to a gene. The CDR3, as DNA: TGTGCCAGCAGCTTAGAAGGGACTAGCGGGAGCCAAGAGACCCAGTACTTC. This translates into CASSLEGTSGSQETQYF.

The gene calls are TRBV28 and TRBJ2-3; tentatively, D is TRBD1 (6 bases). This CDR3 contains 16 residues. Germline values: CDR1 MDHEN, CDR2 SYDVKM. The ends were cut back, 3 bases at V and 4 bases at J, with 17 bases in the middle. CDR3 coding DNA: TGTGCCAGCAGTTTTTATCCAGGGGTGTCCTCAGATACGCAGTATTTT. Its protein is CASSFYPGVSSDTQYF.

The V gene is TRBV29-1, the J gene TRBJ2-7; 13 nucleotides agree with TRBD2. Germline CDR1 is SQVTM and CDR2 is ANQGSEA. The junction had 14 bases not matched to a gene; V was cut back by 6 bases and J by 6 bases. The CDR3 sequence is 16 residues long. CDR3 amino acids: CSVAGLAGHSPSEQYF. CDR3 coding DNA: TGCAGCGTGGCGGGACTAGCGGGGCATTCTCCCAGCGAGCAGTACTTC.

The V gene is TRBV5-4, the J gene TRBJ2-5, with 10 bases that match TRBD2. CDR3 length: 14 residues. Trimming cost V 0 bases and J 11 bases; bases outside gene matches: 7. Germline CDR1 and CDR2: SGHNT and YYREEE (reference sequence). CDR3 DNA: TGTGCCAGCAGCTTGGCACTAGCGGGACACGGGCAGTACTTC. Its translation: CASSLALAGHGQYF. Filled out from reference TRBV5-4 and TRBJ2-5, the complete variable domain reads ETGVTQSPTHLIKTRGQQVTLRCSSQSGHNTVSWYQQALGQGPQFIFQYYREEENGRGNFPPRFSGLQFPNYSSELNVNALELDDSALYLCASSLALAGHGQYFGPGTRLLVL.

V usage is TRBV28 and J usage is TRBJ1-4; D is unresolved. CDR1 MDHEN and CDR2 SYDVKM come from the germline V gene. The V and J ends lost 3 bases and 0 bases respectively, with 8 bases between them. This CDR3 is 15 amino acids long. This CDR3 reads CASSLREATNEKLFF. The CDR3, as DNA: TGTGCCAGCAGTTTGAGGGAGGCAACTAATGAAAAACTGTTTTTT.

This clone has only one observation. J is TRBJ2-5 and V is TRBV5-1; maybe TRBD2 (6 bases). V lost 0 bases, J lost 2 bases, and 14 bases lay in between. Germline V CDR1 and CDR2: SGHRS, YFSETQ. The CDR3 runs to 16 residues. CDR3 residues: CASSLGAGGLQETQYF. The DNA for the CDR3 is TGCGCCAGCAGCTTGGGGGCCGGGGGACTGCAAGAGACCCAGTACTTC.

J is TRBJ1-1 and V is TRBV29-1; 7 nucleotides align to TRBD1. The CDR3 contains 12 residues. V gave up 5 bases and J gave up 5 bases; unmatched junction bases: 5. CDR1 SQVTM and CDR2 ANQGSEA come from the germline V gene. The CDR3 loop is CSVRTGRTEAFF. CDR3 DNA sequence: TGCAGCGTTCGGACAGGACGGACTGAAGCTTTCTTT. The variable domain in full, with the rest retrieved from reference TRBV29-1 and TRBJ1-1, is SAVISQKPSRDICQRGTSLTIQCQVDSQVTMMFWYRQQPGQSLTLIATANQGSEATYESGFVIDKFPISRPNLTFSTLTVSNMSPEDSSIYLCSVRTGRTEAFFGQGTRLTVV.

The V gene is TRBV5-6, the J gene TRBJ1-4; tentatively, D is TRBD1 (6 bases). V was pared by 3 bases and J by 2 bases, with 11 bases between. CDR1 SGHDT and CDR2 YYEEEE come from the germline V gene. This CDR3 region has 15 residues. For the CDR3, the DNA is TGTGCCAGCAGCTCTTTACAGGGTACTAATGAAAAACTGTTTTTT. Protein: CASSSLQGTNEKLFF.

The chain links TRBV7-8 to TRBJ2-5; the D is unclear. The end of the DNA aligns better with TRBJ2-7, so the J call may be wrong. CDR1 SGHVS and CDR2 FQNEAQ come from the germline V gene. There are 13 residues in the CDR3. In DNA, the CDR3 is TGTGCCAGTACCCGGACCACAACCTACGAGCAGTACTTC. Translation gives CASTRTTTYEQYF.

This rearrangement joins TRBV19 to TRBJ2-5; D is perhaps TRBD1 (6 bases). The J call is uncertain, as TRBJ2-7 better fits the DNA end. The CDR3 totals 15 residues. From germline, CDR1 is LNHDA and CDR2 SQIVND (reference sequence). CDR3 in DNA: TGTGCCAGTAGTATATACAGGGAACCCTCTGACGAGCAGTACTTC. Amino acids: CASSIYREPSDEQYF.

The chain recombines TRBV5-8 with TRBJ1-5; maybe TRBD1 (6 bases). Germline CDR1 and CDR2: SGHTS and YDEGEE. The CDR3 contains 15 residues. V lost 1 base, J lost 1 base, and 9 bases lay in between. CDR3 loop: CASSLRTVSNQPQHF. CDR3 nucleotides: TGTGCCAGCAGCTTGCGGACAGTCAGCAATCAGCCCCAGCATTTT. The whole variable domain, remainder taken from reference TRBV5-8 and TRBJ1-5, is EAGVTQSPTHLIKTRGQQATLRCSPISGHTSVYWYQQALGLGLQFLLWYDEGEERNRGNFPPRFSGRQFPNYSSELNVNALELEDSALYLCASSLRTVSNQPQHFGDGTRLSIL.

The chain couples TRBV11-1 to TRBJ2-7; unclear D gene. The CDR3 covers 14 residues. V was trimmed by 0 bases and J by 2 bases, leaving 8 bases between them. The germline gives CDR1 SGHAT, CDR2 FQDESV (reference sequence). The chain's CDR3 is CASSLAGTTYEQYF. CDR3 DNA sequence: TGTGCCAGCAGCTTAGCGGGAACTACCTACGAGCAGTACTTC.

As for this clone: At the DNA level, this CDR3 is encoded by other sequences in the same sample as well. J is TRBJ2-7 and V is TRBV5-1, with TRBD2 matching 12 bases. The CDR3 has 15 amino acids. V shed 0 bases, J shed 7 bases, and the junction held 5 bases outside the gene matches. Germline lookup yields CDR1 SGHRS and CDR2 YFSETQ. The CDR3 DNA is TGCGCCAGCAGCTTGGGACTAGCGGGAGTGAGGGAGCAGTACTTC. Its protein is CASSLGLAGVREQYF.

The J gene is TRBJ2-1, the V gene TRBV9, with a tentative D call TRBD2 (5 bases). Trimming stripped 7 bases from V and 9 bases from J, with 11 bases between. Per the germline V gene, CDR1 is SGDLS and CDR2 is YYNGEE. CDR3 length equals 11 residues. The CDR3 reads CASGGFSEQFF. In DNA, the CDR3 is TGTGCCAGCGGAGGATTCAGTGAGCAGTTCTTC.

The chain joins TRBV19 to TRBJ2-5, with 7 bases matching TRBD2. The CDR3 loop spans 15 amino acids. The trim removed 4 bases at V and 2 bases at J, leaving 7 bases unmatched. Germline assignment: CDR1 LNHDA and CDR2 SQIVND (reference sequence). CDR3: CASSTSGAGQETQYF. The CDR3 DNA follows: TGTGCCAGTAGTACCTCCGGAGCGGGGCAAGAGACCCAGTACTTC.

The chain has TRBV27 and TRBJ2-7; 12 bases line up with TRBD2. The germline V gene has CDR1 MNHEY and CDR2 SMNVEV (reference sequence). With V trimmed by 3 bases and J by 4 bases, 13 bases remained unmatched. The length of the CDR3 is 18 residues. CDR3 DNA sequence: TGTGCCAGCAGTTTCGGGACTAGCGGGCCGGTCGATCTATACGAGCAGTACTTC. Residues: CASSFGTSGPVDLYEQYF.

The CDR3 here is CASSPREARETQYF. Written as DNA, the CDR3 is TGTGCCAGCTCACCACGTGAGGCGCGAGAGACCCAGTACTTC. V and J are TRBV18 and TRBJ2-5; D is uncertain. The V gene's germline CDR1 is KGHSH and CDR2 LQKENI. CDR3 length: 14 amino acids. Deletions cut 1 base from V and 4 bases from J, with 10 bases between.

The rearrangement links TRBV4-2 to TRBJ1-4, with unresolved D. This CDR3 region has 15 residues. V dropped 8 bases and J dropped 10 bases, with 23 bases sitting between them. Germline CDR1 reads LGHNA; CDR2 reads YNFKEQ. The DNA for the CDR3 is TGTGCCAGCGGCTCCAAACTCACGAAGGCGGGAAAACTGTTTTTT. Protein: CASGSKLTKAGKLFF.

J is TRBJ2-3 and V is TRBV11-2; TRBD1 might be the D (5 bases). V was clipped by 1 base and J by 4 bases, with 6 bases between them. The CDR3 runs to 13 residues. Germline-derived CDR1 and CDR2 are SGHAT and FQNNGV. CDR3 sequence: CASSLVGADTQYF. The CDR3 DNA reads as TGTGCCAGCAGCTTAGTAGGGGCAGATACGCAGTATTTT.

CDR3 sequence: CAWSGSGTYEQYF. CDR3 coding DNA: TGTGCCTGGAGTGGTAGCGGAACCTACGAGCAGTACTTC. This chain connects TRBV30 to TRBJ2-5, with a tentative D call TRBD2 (6 bases). The better agreement between TRBJ2-7 and the DNA end casts doubt on the J call. CDR1 is GTSNPN, CDR2 SVGIG, per germline (reference sequence). This CDR3 has 13 residues.